These T cell receptor beta chains were read from a single sample in a study of blood T cell repertoires in COVID-19. Measured with immunoSEQ multiplex PCR; TCRdb has only the in-frame clones, and not every one. The sample gives approximately 350,000 clones, roughly 86% of which show up once; about 6.7% is in the top ten. The sequencing sample was made of peripheral blood. The receptors shown here come from a woman in her 70s with COVID-19, enrolled during active disease. The CDR3 runs from the conserved cysteine through the conserved F or W. Fields, in order: V gene, J gene, D gene, clone size, CDR3 protein, CDR3 DNA. A D gene is named only where the DNA matches it firmly. Clone size is stated in some rows and not others, as once, few, many or a class when expanded.

>TRBV6-5|TRBJ1-1|NA|once
CASSPWLSGDTEAFF
TGTGCCAGCAGCCCATGGCTCTCAGGGGACACTGAAGCTTTCTTT
>TRBV7-2|TRBJ1-1|TRBD1|NA
CASLTDRSNTEAFF
TGTGCCAGCCTTACGGACAGGAGTAACACTGAAGCTTTCTTT
>TRBV19|TRBJ2-3|NA|NA
CATRGYSTDTQYF
TGTGCCACCAGGGGATACAGCACAGATACGCAGTATTTT
>TRBV7-2|TRBJ1-2|NA|NA
CASSSTVGYGYTF
TGTGCCAGCAGCTCGACAGTCGGCTATGGCTACACCTTC
>TRBV12-5|TRBJ2-5|NA|NA
CASGLGLLQETQYF
TGTGCTAGTGGTTTGGGACTACTCCAAGAGACCCAGTACTTC
>TRBV6-4|TRBJ1-1|NA|NA
CASPGSGERSRTEAFF
TGTGCCAGCCCTGGATCGGGGGAAAGGTCGAGAACTGAAGCTTTCTTT
>TRBV5-1|TRBJ2-5|NA|few
CASQGTPGVQETQYF
TGCGCCAGTCAAGGGACGCCGGGGGTTCAAGAGACCCAGTACTTC
>TRBV6-2/TRBV6-3|TRBJ2-7|NA|NA
CASSYNFYEQYF
TGTGCCAGCAGTTACAACTTCTACGAGCAGTACTTC
>TRBV24-1|TRBJ2-2|NA|NA
CATSDPTANTGELFF
TGTGCCACCAGTGATCCGACAGCGAACACCGGGGAGCTGTTTTTT
>TRBV5-5|TRBJ2-7|NA|NA
CASSLSPSYEQYF
TGTGCCAGCAGCCTCTCCCCTTCCTACGAGCAGTACTTC
>TRBV30|TRBJ1-1|NA|NA
CAWSVGGLAEAFF
TGTGCCTGGAGTGTTGGAGGGTTAGCTGAAGCTTTCTTT
>TRBV27|TRBJ2-2|NA|NA
CASSLSQGSNPGELFF
TGTGCCAGCAGTTTATCGCAGGGGTCAAATCCCGGGGAGCTGTTTTTT
>TRBV9|TRBJ1-1|NA|NA
CASSVEPDTVNTEAFF
TGTGCCAGCAGCGTGGAACCCGACACCGTGAACACTGAAGCTTTCTTT
>TRBV9|TRBJ2-1|NA|NA
CASSVGSIQGNEQFF
TGTGCCAGCAGCGTTGGCTCCATACAGGGCAATGAGCAGTTCTTC
>TRBV10-3|TRBJ1-2|NA|NA
CAISENPGYGYTF
TGTGCCATCAGTGAGAACCCGGGATATGGCTACACCTTC
>TRBV2|TRBJ2-1|TRBD2|NA
CASSDPSGSAEQFF
TGTGCCAGCAGTGACCCTAGCGGGTCAGCTGAGCAGTTCTTC
>TRBV28|TRBJ1-1|TRBD1|NA
CASSLQGIAEAFF
TGTGCCAGCAGTCTACAGGGGATCGCTGAAGCTTTCTTT
>TRBV11-2|TRBJ2-7|NA|NA
CASSLQAGEPYEQYF
TGTGCCAGCAGCTTACAGGCAGGGGAGCCCTACGAGCAGTACTTC
>TRBV2|TRBJ2-3|TRBD2|NA
CASKGGGSNTQYF
TGTGCCAGCAAAGGCGGGGGGTCCAATACGCAGTATTTT
>TRBV6-5|TRBJ1-1|NA|NA
CASRPLRNTEAFF
TGTGCCAGCAGACCTCTTAGGAACACTGAAGCTTTCTTT
>TRBV7-2|TRBJ1-1|NA|NA
CASSFSPVPNTEAFF
TGTGCCAGCAGCTTTAGTCCTGTTCCGAACACTGAAGCTTTCTTT
>TRBV6-6|TRBJ1-1|NA|NA
CASSYMGATEAFF
TGTGCCAGCAGTTACATGGGGGCCACTGAAGCTTTCTTT
>TRBV28|TRBJ1-2|NA|NA
CASSSPGQPNYGYTF
TGTGCCAGCAGTTCCCCGGGACAACCTAACTATGGCTACACCTTC
>TRBV3-1/TRBV3-2|TRBJ1-6|NA|NA
CASSQGGGSPWIRRLHF
TGTGCCAGCAGCCAAGGCGGAGGGTCCCCTTGGATTCGACGCCTCCACTTT
>TRBV5-4|TRBJ2-1|TRBD1|NA
CASSLQTGANYNEQFF
TGTGCCAGCAGCCTACAGACAGGGGCGAACTACAATGAGCAGTTCTTC
>TRBV2|TRBJ1-3|TRBD1|NA
CASSLRTGASGNTIYF
TGTGCCAGCAGTCTCCGGACAGGGGCCTCTGGAAACACCATATATTTT
>TRBV9|TRBJ1-1|NA|NA
CASSPRGGAQTEAFF
TGTGCCAGCAGCCCCAGAGGGGGGGCTCAGACTGAAGCTTTCTTT
>TRBV6-2/TRBV6-3|TRBJ1-5|NA|NA
CASSYSNRNQPQHF
TGTGCCAGCAGTTACTCGAACAGGAATCAGCCCCAGCATTTT
>TRBV24-1|TRBJ1-2|TRBD1|NA
CATRGDTGDSGYGYTF
TGTGCCACCAGGGGGGATACAGGGGACAGCGGCTATGGCTACACCTTC